The 16 T cell receptor beta chains below all came from one sample that was sequenced in a study of T cell repertoires and leukemia-associated antigens. In TCRdb, the 5' RACE reads were re-called with MiXCR into one record per CDR3 protein. The repertoire holds around 14,000 distinct CDR3 sequences, approximately 39% seen once, with around 9.2% in the top ten. These receptors' targets are unknown. Sequenced input: CD3+ T cells sorted from blood and cultured. These receptors all stem from a female donor in good health.

This clonotype is medium-sized by share. The V and J genes are TRBV5-1 and TRBJ2-7, with 8 bases that match TRBD2. The CDR3 extends over 14 amino acids. The trim removed 4 bases at V and 1 base at J, leaving 4 bases unmatched. Looked up from germline, CDR1 is SGHRS and CDR2 is YFSETQ. CDR3: CASSSTGGSYEQYF. CDR3 in DNA: TGCGCCAGCAGCAGCACGGGGGGGTCCTACGAGCAGTACTTC.

This clonotype qualifies as medium-sized. This chain connects TRBV5-6 to TRBJ2-1; 10 bases are shared with TRBD2. This CDR3 has 16 amino acids. Germline CDR1 is SGHDT and CDR2 is YYEEEE. Trimming took 3 bases from V and 5 from J; bases not matched to a gene: 8. The CDR3 sequence: CASSYRLGLANNEQFF. Here the CDR3 DNA reads TGTGCCAGCAGCTATCGCTTGGGACTAGCGAACAATGAGCAGTTCTTC.

This chain joins TRBV24-1 and TRBJ2-5; 7 nucleotides align to TRBD2. This CDR3 spans 13 amino acids. Per germline, CDR1 KGHDR and CDR2 SFDVKD. The ends lost 10 bases at V and 5 bases at J; junction bases unmatched: 9. In DNA, the CDR3 is TGTGCCACTGCTGTGACCGGGAGGGAGACCCAGTACTTC. It specifies CATAVTGRETQYF.

This clonotype was counted between two and nine times. The chain links TRBV6-5 to TRBJ2-5, with D perhaps TRBD1 or TRBD2 (5 bases each). V lost 0 bases and J 14 bases, leaving 25 bases between the germline ends. Germline loops: CDR1 MNHEY, CDR2 SVGAGI. The CDR3 extends over 16 amino acids. The CDR3, as DNA: TGTGCCAGCAGTTACTCAGGGACCAGCGGACAAGAGACCTATTACTTC. Residues: CASSYSGTSGQETYYF.

This clonotype turned up a few times. V and J are TRBV7-9 and TRBJ2-5, with D possibly matching TRBD1 (6 bases). Germline V lookup: CDR1 SEHNR, CDR2 FQNEAQ (reference sequence). Trimming stripped 5 bases from V and 5 bases from J, with 15 bases between. The CDR3 runs 14 residues. This CDR3 is CASSPTGRWETQYF. CDR3 in DNA: TGTGCCAGCAGCCCAACAGGGAGATGGGAGACCCAGTACTTC. Full variable domain (rest looked up from reference TRBV7-9 and TRBJ2-5): DTGVSQNPRHKITKRGQNVTFRCDPISEHNRLYWYRQTLGQGPEFLTYFQNEAQLEKSRLLSDRFSAERPKGSFSTLEIQRTEQGDSAMYLCASSPTGRWETQYFGPGTRLLVL.

By sample share, this clonotype is medium-sized. The V call is TRBV20-1, the J call TRBJ2-1; D gene uncertain. Germline lookup yields CDR1 DFQATT and CDR2 SNEGSKA (reference sequence). The germline V and J ends were trimmed by 3 bases and 6 bases, with 12 bases remaining between them. The CDR3 totals 13 residues. The CDR3 DNA sequence: TGCAGTGCTAGCCCCCGATTTCTCAATGAGCAGTTCTTC. Amino acid sequence: CSASPRFLNEQFF.

There are many counts of this clonotype. CDR3 nucleotides: TGCGCCAGCAGCTTGGACACCCCCCGGACAGGAAACATTCAGTACTTC. Its protein product is CASSLDTPRTGNIQYF. The V and J genes are TRBV5-1 and TRBJ2-4; 7 bases match TRBD1. The V gene end was trimmed by 0 bases and the J gene end by 6 bases; junction bases not matched to a gene: 9. The V gene's germline CDR1 is SGHRS and CDR2 YFSETQ. The CDR3 has 16 amino acids.

This clonotype rates as medium-sized. This sequence joins TRBV20-1 and TRBJ1-6; 7 nucleotides match TRBD1. Germline trimming cut 6 bases from V and 6 bases from J; bases unmatched to any gene: 8. The length of the CDR3 is 14 residues. Germline-derived CDR1 and CDR2 are DFQATT and SNEGSKA (reference sequence). CDR3 protein: CSANRQGFNSPLHF. Written as DNA, the CDR3 is TGCAGTGCCAATCGACAGGGCTTTAATTCACCCCTCCACTTT.

This clonotype was seen more than once but under ten times. J is TRBJ2-5 and V is TRBV7-2; D may be TRBD2 (5 bases). CDR1 and CDR2 (germline): SGHTA, FQGNSA. The V end was cut by 0 bases, the J end by 5 bases, with 13 bases between. The CDR3 has 15 residues. The CDR3 here is CASSLAGASPETQYF. In DNA, the CDR3 is TGTGCCAGCAGCTTAGCTGGTGCTAGCCCCGAGACCCAGTACTTC. The entire variable domain, with the rest obtained from reference TRBV7-2 and TRBJ2-5, is as follows: GAGVSQSPSNKVTEKGKDVELRCDPISGHTALYWYRQSLGQGLEFLIYFQGNSAPDKSGLPSDRFSAERTGGSVSTLTIQRTQQEDSAVYLCASSLAGASPETQYFGPGTRLLVL.

Details on this clonotype: This may be a read error, as it is one base from a much larger clone. The CDR3 loop is CASSQSGFQGTQYF. CDR3 nucleotides: TGTGCCAGCAGCCAATCCGGGTTCCAAGGGACCCAGTACTTC. The chain joins TRBV3-1 to TRBJ2-5; D remains unclear. The CDR3 is 14 amino acids. Germline assignment: CDR1 LGHDT and CDR2 YNNKEL (reference sequence).

Many counts were recorded for this clonotype. The rearrangement links TRBV5-1 to TRBJ2-2; 9 bases align to TRBD1. Germline V gene lookup returns CDR1 SGHRS and CDR2 YFSETQ. The CDR3 runs 15 residues. V gave up 4 bases and J gave up 1 base; unmatched junction bases: 2. CDR3 loop: CASSGGQGNTGELFF. The CDR3 coding sequence is TGCGCCAGCAGCGGGGGACAGGGGAACACCGGGGAGCTGTTTTTT.

This clonotype was seen once. The chain joins TRBV7-2 to TRBJ1-1, with D maybe TRBD1 (5 bases). CDR1 and CDR2 from the germline V gene are SGHTA and FQGNSA. Trimming cost V 5 bases and J 8 bases, with 12 bases left between them. The length of the CDR3 is 12 residues. The CDR3 here is CASSLRGEEAFF. CDR3 DNA sequence: TGTGCCAGCAGCCTTAGAGGGGAGGAAGCTTTCTTT.

At least ten counts were recorded for this clonotype. V usage is TRBV4-1 and J usage is TRBJ2-1; TRBD2 aligns across 12 bases. The junction had 7 bases not matched to a gene; V was cut back by 1 base and J by 9 bases. Germline V gives CDR1 MGHRA, CDR2 YSYEKL. The CDR3 sequence is 16 residues long. The CDR3 here is CASSQGLAGGPGEQFF. The CDR3 DNA reads as TGCGCCAGCAGCCAAGGGCTAGCGGGAGGGCCCGGTGAGCAGTTCTTC.

This clonotype was detected once. The rearrangement links TRBV4-2 to TRBJ1-6; TRBD1 might be the D (5 bases). The ends were cut back, 1 base at V and 8 bases at J, with 15 bases in the middle. Per germline, CDR1 LGHNA and CDR2 YNFKEQ. This CDR3 has 16 residues. DNA for the CDR3: TGTGCCAGCAGCCAAGCGGGGGAGTCTTATGATTCACCCCTCCACTTT. This encodes CASSQAGESYDSPLHF.

By sample fraction, this clonotype is medium-sized. This chain joins TRBV5-5 and TRBJ2-4, with 8 bases fitting TRBD1. The CDR3 is 16 amino acids. V shed 4 bases and J 0 bases; nucleotides not matched to a gene: 6. Germline V lookup: CDR1 SGHKS, CDR2 YYEKEE (reference sequence). In DNA, the CDR3 is TGTGCCAGCAGCCATCCAGGGGGCTCAGCCAAAAACATTCAGTACTTC. Translation: CASSHPGGSAKNIQYF.

The chain employs TRBV11-2 and TRBJ2-5, with 8 bases that match TRBD1. This CDR3 has 15 residues. The V gene's germline CDR1 is SGHAT and CDR2 FQNNGV. J gave up 6 bases and V 5 bases, and 11 bases lay outside the gene matches. This CDR3 reads CASSKDRVGSQTQYF. In DNA, the CDR3 is TGTGCCAGCAGCAAGGACAGGGTGGGAAGTCAGACCCAGTACTTC.